This TCR beta chain was sequenced for a study of blood T cell repertoires in COVID-19. Background on the study: T cells, B-cell-depleted T cells, or PBMCs provided the cDNA or gDNA that served as material.

The assay was immunoSEQ multiplex PCR, and TCRdb's table has in-frame clones only and misses some. The data show around 330,000 clones, with approximately 90% seen just once and roughly 8.9% held by the top ten. Clinical history reported by participants formed the basis on which cohorts were assigned. Germline values: CDR1 SGHRS, CDR2 YFSETQ. CDR3 length: 18 residues. V lost 6 bases and J lost 3; bases outside the gene matches: 14. The sequence was obtained from a woman in her 40s who had recovered from COVID-19. The sequenced material came from PBMCs or T cells enriched from blood (not recorded which). The chain couples TRBV5-1 to TRBJ2-2; 10 bases are shared with TRBD2. DNA for the CDR3: TGCGCCAGCAACCGAAAACCTAGCGGGAGTGGAGACACCGGGGAGCTGTTTTTT. It yields the protein CASNRKPSGSGDTGELFF.